What follows are 29 T cell receptor beta chains derived from one specimen sequenced in a study of cytomegalovirus exposure and HLA in healthy donors. Use of 60 Vbeta and 13 Jbeta primers characterized the PCR. Only in-frame clones appear in the TCRdb table, and some are missing; sequencing was by immunoSEQ multiplex PCR. The sample lists over 150,000 clones, around 86% occurring once. Sequencing was performed on PBMCs. Receptors were obtained from a woman aged 50 to 60 in good health and CMV-seropositive.

V gene TRBV6-5 combines with J gene TRBJ1-5; TRBD1 matches 8 bases. The CDR3 extends over 13 amino acids. V dropped 7 bases and J dropped 6; count of bases not matched to a gene: 5. Germline lookup yields CDR1 MNHEY and CDR2 SVGAGI. This CDR3 reads CASTQDRAQPQHF. Here the CDR3 DNA reads TGTGCCAGCACCCAGGACAGGGCTCAGCCCCAGCATTTT.

V and J are TRBV9 and TRBJ1-1; D is perhaps TRBD1 (5 bases). The germline V gene has CDR1 SGDLS and CDR2 YYNGEE. V was cut by 2 bases and J by 4 bases, with 9 bases left in between. The CDR3 sequence is 13 residues long. CDR3 in amino acids: CASSVQGGTEAFF. CDR3 DNA: TGTGCCAGCAGCGTCCAGGGTGGCACTGAAGCTTTCTTT.

As for this clone: Compared with germline, one end of the junction differs, possibly owing to a read error. The V gene is TRBV7-9, the J gene TRBJ2-6, with a weak D call TRBD2 (6 bases). Germline V gene data show CDR1 as SEHNR and CDR2 as FQNEAQ (reference sequence). CDR3 size: 16 residues. CDR3 sequence (DNA): TGTGCCAGCAGCCCGCGGCGGGGCTCTGGGGCCAACGGCCTGACTTTC. Protein product: CASSPRRGSGANGLTF.

The J gene is TRBJ2-2, the V gene TRBV10-1; D call uncertain. V was clipped by 4 bases and J by 8 bases, with 8 bases between them. Germline V gene lookup returns CDR1 WNHNN and CDR2 SYGVQD (reference sequence). The CDR3 length is 12 residues. The CDR3 DNA follows: TGCGCCAGCAGTGCAAGCCTTGGGGAGCTGTTTTTT. This sequence encodes CASSASLGELFF.

V is TRBV6-4 and J is TRBJ2-3; TRBD2 aligns across 10 bases. The germline V gene encodes CDR1 MRHNA and CDR2 SNTAGT. The junction had 5 bases not matched to a gene; V was cut back by 6 bases and J by 2 bases. The CDR3 extends over 15 amino acids. CDR3 sequence (DNA): TGTGCCAGCAGGCCCGGGACTAGCGACACAGATACGCAGTATTTT. Amino acids: CASRPGTSDTDTQYF.

This chain uses TRBV5-1 with TRBJ1-2; D gene ambiguous. The CDR3 spans 13 residues. The germline V gene has CDR1 SGHRS and CDR2 YFSETQ. V was clipped by 0 bases and J by 6 bases, with 9 bases between them. CDR3 sequence (DNA): TGCGCCAGCAGCTTGGCCCAGGAGGATGGCTACACCTTC. Its translation: CASSLAQEDGYTF.

As regards this clone: The sample has other DNA sequences that encode this CDR3 too. CDR3 DNA: TGTGCCAGCTCACCCGGGACAGGGGGTACAGATACGCAGTATTTT. It specifies CASSPGTGGTDTQYF. The genes are TRBV18 and TRBJ2-3; 11 bases align to TRBD1. Germline loops: CDR1 KGHSH, CDR2 LQKENI. The CDR3 extends over 15 amino acids. V was pared by 3 bases and J by 3 bases, with 2 bases of the junction left unmatched.

The chain joins TRBV18 to TRBJ2-7; the match to TRBD1 covers 8 bases. The germline V gene encodes CDR1 KGHSH and CDR2 LQKENI. The V and J ends lost 0 bases and 7 bases, in that order; junction bases with no gene match: 11. The CDR3 is 16 amino acids. The CDR3 region is CASSPPSGTGSPEQYF. CDR3 nucleotides: TGTGCCAGCTCACCACCTTCAGGGACAGGATCCCCTGAGCAGTACTTC.

The CDR3 is CASSQPRQGEAFF. The CDR3, as DNA: TGCGCCAGCAGCCAACCCCGCCAGGGTGAAGCTTTCTTT. The gene calls are TRBV4-1 and TRBJ1-1, with D perhaps TRBD1 (5 bases). Trimming took off 2 bases at V and 7 bases at J, with 11 bases between the two ends. Germline V gives CDR1 MGHRA, CDR2 YSYEKL. The CDR3 runs to 13 residues.

CDR3 sequence reads: CASGQGEETQYF. The CDR3, as DNA: TGTGCTAGTGGCCAGGGGGAAGAGACCCAGTACTTC. The chain recombines TRBV12-5 with TRBJ2-5, with 7 bases matching TRBD1. Germline V CDR1 and CDR2: LGHNT, FRNRAP. V lost 6 bases to trimming and J lost 3 bases; unmatched junction nucleotides: 1. CDR3 length equals 12 residues.

The V call is TRBV2, the J call TRBJ2-1; 7 nucleotides line up with TRBD2. The trim removed 7 bases at V and 2 bases at J, leaving 20 bases unmatched. The CDR3 consists of 19 residues. The germline gives CDR1 SNHLY, CDR2 FYNNEI. The CDR3 DNA reads as TGTGCCAGCATCAAGGAGAGACTAGCTCTTCCTCGGGCCTACAATGAGCAGTTCTTC. Translation gives CASIKERLALPRAYNEQFF.

The rearrangement links TRBV4-2 to TRBJ2-7, with 7 bases lining up with TRBD2. Germline V CDR1 and CDR2: LGHNA, YNFKEQ. This CDR3 has 14 residues. V dropped 4 bases and J dropped 0; count of bases not matched to a gene: 3. The CDR3 region has the DNA TGTGCCAGCAGCCCTCTAGCGGCCTCCTACGAGCAGTACTTC. Protein product: CASSPLAASYEQYF.

V and J are TRBV5-6 and TRBJ2-1, with D perhaps TRBD2 (6 bases). The V gene's germline CDR1 is SGHDT and CDR2 YYEEEE. CDR3 size: 14 residues. Trimming removed 3 bases from V and 8 bases from J, with 15 bases in between. CDR3 residues: CASSYGEVGYEQFF. Written as DNA, the CDR3 is TGTGCCAGCAGCTATGGGGAGGTGGGATATGAGCAGTTCTTC.

In this sample, this clone turned up once. The gene calls are TRBV13 and TRBJ2-2, with 8 bases aligning to TRBD1. This CDR3 has 15 amino acids. CDR1 PRHDT and CDR2 FYEKMQ come from the germline V gene (reference sequence). With 5 bases clipped from V and 9 bases from J, the junction kept 11 bases outside the gene matches. The CDR3, as DNA: TGTGCCAGCAGCCTCCCAGGGGGCTCCGGTCGGGAGCTGTTTTTT. Translated, it gives CASSLPGGSGRELFF.

This chain joins TRBV18 and TRBJ2-4; perhaps TRBD1 as D (7 bases). V gave up 4 bases and J gave up 8 bases, with 12 bases separating them. CDR3 length equals 13 residues. The germline gives CDR1 KGHSH, CDR2 LQKENI. The CDR3 sequence: CASSLRDRDIQYF. The CDR3 DNA sequence: TGTGCCAGCTCACTGCGGGACAGAGACATTCAGTACTTC.

This clone was detected a few times. The chain recombines TRBV7-2 with TRBJ1-2; TRBD1 agrees at 8 bases. The ends lost 5 bases at V and 2 bases at J; junction bases unmatched: 4. This CDR3 spans 14 amino acids. CDR1 and CDR2 (germline): SGHTA, FQGNSA. The CDR3 loop reads CASSPGGGNYGYTF. Written as DNA, the CDR3 is TGTGCCAGCAGCCCAGGGGGCGGAAACTATGGCTACACCTTC.

The chain carries TRBV28 and TRBJ2-5; perhaps TRBD1 as D (6 bases). V was trimmed by 6 bases and J by 5 bases, leaving 16 bases between them. Germline CDR1 and CDR2: MDHEN and SYDVKM. There are 14 residues in the CDR3. CDR3 nucleotide sequence: TGTGCCAGCAGCGACATACAGGGCATGGAGACCCAGTACTTC. This translates into CASSDIQGMETQYF.

The V call is TRBV19, the J call TRBJ1-4; 8 positions agree with TRBD1. The CDR3 has 15 residues. CDR1 and CDR2 from the germline V gene are LNHDA and SQIVND (reference sequence). Trimming removed 5 bases from V and 7 bases from J; junction bases left unmatched: 9. CDR3 protein: CASSGQQGGPEKLFF. The CDR3 DNA follows: TGTGCCAGTAGTGGACAACAGGGGGGGCCTGAAAAACTGTTTTTT.

The V gene is TRBV27, the J gene TRBJ2-4; D perhaps matches TRBD1 (5 bases). Looked up from germline, CDR1 is MNHEY and CDR2 is SMNVEV (reference sequence). V shed 8 bases and J shed 1 base, with 12 bases lying between them. The CDR3 length is 14 residues. The CDR3, as DNA: TGTGCCAGCGCTGGGGCCCTTGCCAAAAACATTCAGTACTTC. Residues: CASAGALAKNIQYF.

V is TRBV5-1 and J is TRBJ2-1, with 8 bases that match TRBD1. The CDR3 is 15 residues long. Trimming removed 0 bases from V and 3 bases from J; junction bases left unmatched: 2. The germline CDR1 and CDR2 sequences are SGHRS and YFSETQ. The CDR3 loop reads CASSLEGQVYNEQFF. For the CDR3, the DNA is TGCGCCAGCAGCTTGGAGGGACAGGTCTACAATGAGCAGTTCTTC. Full variable domain (missing parts from reference TRBV5-1 and TRBJ2-1): KAGVTQTPRYLIKTRGQQVTLSCSPISGHRSVSWYQQTPGQGLQFLFEYFSETQRNKGNFPGRFSGRQFSNSRSEMNVSTLELGDSALYLCASSLEGQVYNEQFFGPGTRLTVL.

The chain is built from TRBV5-5 and TRBJ1-4; TRBD1 might be the D (5 bases). Germline V CDR1 and CDR2: SGHKS, YYEKEE (reference sequence). Trimming pared 4 bases from V and 4 bases from J, leaving 20 bases between. This CDR3 is 17 amino acids long. The CDR3 nucleotides are TGTGCCAGCAGCCCCTTCCTCGAACAGGACGTTAATGAAAAACTGTTTTTT. Translated: CASSPFLEQDVNEKLFF.

The chain is built from TRBV5-6 and TRBJ2-3; 12 nucleotides agree with TRBD2. Trimming removed 4 bases from V and 0 bases from J; junction bases left unmatched: 3. CDR3 length: 16 residues. Germline CDR1 SGHDT, CDR2 YYEEEE. CDR3 nucleotide sequence: TGTGCCAGCAGCCTCCTAGCGGGAGGGAGCACAGATACGCAGTATTTT. Its translation: CASSLLAGGSTDTQYF. Looking up the rest from reference TRBV5-6 and TRBJ2-3 gives the full variable domain: DAGVTQSPTHLIKTRGQQVTLRCSPKSGHDTVSWYQQALGQGPQFIFQYYEEEERQRGNFPDRFSGHQFPNYSSELNVNALLLGDSALYLCASSLLAGGSTDTQYFGPGTRLTVL.

The rearrangement joins TRBV6-6 to TRBJ1-5; TRBD1 agrees at 7 bases. This CDR3 has 15 residues. In germline, CDR1 is MNHNY, CDR2 SVGAGI (reference sequence). V lost 4 bases and J lost 0; bases outside the gene matches: 3. The CDR3 loop reads CASSSQGNSNQPQHF. For the CDR3, the DNA is TGTGCCAGCAGTTCACAGGGGAATAGCAATCAGCCCCAGCATTTT.

This clone was counted a few times. This sequence joins TRBV27 and TRBJ2-3, with a weak D call TRBD1 (6 bases). CDR1 is MNHEY, CDR2 SMNVEV, per germline (reference sequence). V was pared by 0 bases and J by 2 bases, with 12 bases between. The CDR3 has 16 residues. The CDR3 bases are TGTGCCAGCAGTTTATCGAGGTGGGGGCCCACAGATACGCAGTATTTT. The encoded protein is CASSLSRWGPTDTQYF.

This clone was detected once. This rearrangement joins TRBV12-2 to TRBJ2-1; no DNA check was done on the table's D call, TRBD1. TRBV12-2 represents a pseudogene. The CDR3 contains 18 residues. The CDR3 DNA reads as TGTGCAAGTCGCTTGGGCGTCCAGGGGTGGGACTCCTACAATGAGCAGTTCTTC. This gives the protein CASRLGVQGWDSYNEQFF.

The genes are TRBV4-1 and TRBJ1-1; D not resolved. The CDR3 extends over 13 amino acids. V lost 4 bases to trimming and J lost 7 bases, with 13 bases between them. The germline CDR1 and CDR2 sequences are MGHRA and YSYEKL. CDR3 coding DNA: TGCGCCAGCAGCCCATCACACGGGAGTGAAGCTTTCTTT. It encodes CASSPSHGSEAFF.

Remarks on this clone: At one end the junction does not follow the germline gene, possibly because of a read error. V and J are TRBV7-9 and TRBJ2-3, with 10 bases aligning to TRBD2. CDR1 is SEHNR and CDR2 is FQNEAQ in the germline V gene (reference sequence). This CDR3 spans 16 amino acids. The DNA for the CDR3 is TGTTCCAGCAGCTCGCCTAGCGGGAGCAGCACAGATACGCAGTATTTT. This gives the protein CSSSSPSGSSTDTQYF.

V usage is TRBV11-2 and J usage is TRBJ1-2; D is uncertain. Germline V gene sequence: CDR1 SGHAT, CDR2 FQNNGV. This CDR3 contains 15 residues. Trimming stripped 7 bases from V and 4 bases from J, with 19 bases between. CDR3 coding DNA: TGTGCCAGCAAAGAGGGAGTAGGAAAATTCTATGGCTACACCTTC. Its translation is CASKEGVGKFYGYTF.

V gene TRBV5-4 combines with J gene TRBJ2-1, with a tentative D call TRBD1 (5 bases). The CDR3 has 13 residues. The V end lost 0 bases, the J end lost 9 bases, and 10 bases lay between the germline ends. Germline V gives CDR1 SGHNT, CDR2 YYREEE (reference sequence). In DNA form, the CDR3 reads TGTGCCAGCAGCTTGGAACCAGGGTCTGAGCAGTTCTTC. Translation gives CASSLEPGSEQFF.